The rows below give T cell receptor beta chains drawn from one sample of a study of cytomegalovirus exposure and HLA in healthy donors. This table comes from immunoSEQ multiplex PCR, and its TCRdb copy is limited to in-frame clones, with some not included. The table records some 85,000 clones, 77% of them present only once. Sample: PBMCs. These receptors were obtained from a man in his thirties or forties in good health and CMV-seronegative. Both conserved end residues are part of each CDR3. D genes are given only for firm matches. Clone size is given for some rows only: seen once, a few or many times, or a class if the clone is expanded.

>TRBJ1-1|TRBV2|-|-
TGTGCCAGCAGTCGGGACATACGATCGAACACTGAAGCTTTCTTT
CASSRDIRSNTEAFF
>TRBJ2-3|TRBV10-3|-|-
TGTGCCACCCTGGGCCGGGACATTCAAAAAAATGGAGCAGATACGCAGTATTTT
CATLGRDIQKNGADTQYF
>TRBJ2-2|TRBV9|-|TRBD2
TGTGCCAGCAGCGTAGGGACTAGACGGACCGGGGAGCTGTTTTTT
CASSVGTRRTGELFF
>TRBJ1-4|TRBV7-2|-|TRBD1
TGTGCCAGCAGCTTAGGTGCTGGGCGGTGGGACAGGGGTGAAAAACTGTTTTTT
CASSLGAGRWDRGEKLFF
>TRBJ1-2|TRBV5-4|-|TRBD1
TGTGCCAGCAGCTTGGTCGGCAGGGGGTATGGCTACACCTTC
CASSLVGRGYGYTF
>TRBJ2-1|TRBV5-4|-|TRBD2
TGTGCCAGCAGCTTGGCCCGGACTAGCGGGAGGTCTGAGCAGTTCTTC
CASSLARTSGRSEQFF
>TRBJ2-5|TRBV18|-|-
TGTGCCAGCTCACCACCGCTAGGGGGCCAAGAGACCCAGTACTTC
CASSPPLGGQETQYF
>TRBJ1-5|TRBV11-2|few|TRBD1
TGTGCCAGCAGCTTAAACCCGACAGGGTCTCTGCCCCAGCATTTT
CASSLNPTGSLPQHF
>TRBJ1-3|TRBV9|-|TRBD1
TGTGCCAGCAGCGTCTTGTCGGGACAGGGGGCTAATGGAAACACCATATATTTT
CASSVLSGQGANGNTIYF
>TRBJ2-7|TRBV13|-|TRBD2
TGTGCCAGCAGCCTCCTGAGCGGGGGCCACACCTACGAGCAGTACTTC
CASSLLSGGHTYEQYF
>TRBJ2-7|TRBV5-6|once|TRBD1
TGTGCCAGCAGCTTGGCGCGACAGGGGGTATACGAGCAGTACTTC
CASSLARQGVYEQYF
>TRBJ1-5|TRBV18|-|-
TGTGCCAGCCGACAGGAGGATCAGCCCCAGCATTTT
CASRQEDQPQHF
>TRBJ2-2|TRBV9|-|-
TGTGCCAGCAGCCCCAGACAGACCACACGCACCGGGGAGCTGTTTTTT
CASSPRQTTRTGELFF
>TRBJ2-3|TRBV9|-|-
TGTGCCAGCAGCCTCTGGGACTCCAGCACAGATACGCAGTATTTT
CASSLWDSSTDTQYF
>TRBJ1-6|TRBV7-9|-|-
TGTGCCAGCGCAGGGCCAGCATATAATTCACCTCTCCACTTT
CASAGPAYNSPLHF